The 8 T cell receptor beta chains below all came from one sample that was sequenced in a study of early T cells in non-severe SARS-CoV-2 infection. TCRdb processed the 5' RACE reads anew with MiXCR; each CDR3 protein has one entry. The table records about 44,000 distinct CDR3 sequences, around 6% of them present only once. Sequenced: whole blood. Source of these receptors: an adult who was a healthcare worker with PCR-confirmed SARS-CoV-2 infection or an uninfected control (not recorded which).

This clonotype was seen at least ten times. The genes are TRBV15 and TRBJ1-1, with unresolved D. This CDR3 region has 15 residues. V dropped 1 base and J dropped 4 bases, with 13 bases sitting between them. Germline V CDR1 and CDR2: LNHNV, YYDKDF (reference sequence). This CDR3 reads CATSRGTDPITEAFF. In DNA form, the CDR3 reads TGTGCCACCAGCAGAGGGACGGACCCTATCACTGAAGCTTTCTTT.

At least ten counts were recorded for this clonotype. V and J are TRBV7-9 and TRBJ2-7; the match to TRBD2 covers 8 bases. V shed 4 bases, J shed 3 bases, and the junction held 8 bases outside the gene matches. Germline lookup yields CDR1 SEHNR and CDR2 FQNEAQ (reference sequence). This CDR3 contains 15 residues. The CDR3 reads CASSSGLASGYEQYF. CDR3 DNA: TGTGCCAGCAGCTCTGGACTAGCCAGCGGCTACGAGCAGTACTTC.

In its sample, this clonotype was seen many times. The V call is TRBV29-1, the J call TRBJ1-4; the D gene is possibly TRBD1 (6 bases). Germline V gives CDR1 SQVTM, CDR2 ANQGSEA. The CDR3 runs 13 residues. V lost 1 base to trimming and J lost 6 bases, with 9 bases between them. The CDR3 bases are TGCAGCGTTGAAGGCCAGGGGTATGAAAAACTGTTTTTT. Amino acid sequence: CSVEGQGYEKLFF.

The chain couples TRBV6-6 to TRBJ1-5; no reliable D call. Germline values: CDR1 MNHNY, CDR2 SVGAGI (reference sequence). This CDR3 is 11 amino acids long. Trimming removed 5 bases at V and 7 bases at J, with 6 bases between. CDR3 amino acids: CASSLEQPQHF. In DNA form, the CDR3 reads TGTGCCAGCAGTCTGGAGCAGCCCCAGCATTTT.

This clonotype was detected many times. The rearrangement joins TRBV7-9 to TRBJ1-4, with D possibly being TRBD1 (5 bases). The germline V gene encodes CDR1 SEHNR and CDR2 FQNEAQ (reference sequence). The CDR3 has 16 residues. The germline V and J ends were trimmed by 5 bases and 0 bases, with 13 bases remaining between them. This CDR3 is CASSMTVSATNEKLFF. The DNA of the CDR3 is TGTGCCAGCAGCATGACAGTGTCGGCAACTAATGAAAAACTGTTTTTT.

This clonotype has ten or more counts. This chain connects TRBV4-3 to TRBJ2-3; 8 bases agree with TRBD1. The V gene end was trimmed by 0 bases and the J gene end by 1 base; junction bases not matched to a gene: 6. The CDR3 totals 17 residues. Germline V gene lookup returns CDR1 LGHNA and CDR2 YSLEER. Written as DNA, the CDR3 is TGCGCCAGCAGCCAAGAACCAGGGGGCGAGGGCACAGATACGCAGTATTTT. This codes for CASSQEPGGEGTDTQYF.

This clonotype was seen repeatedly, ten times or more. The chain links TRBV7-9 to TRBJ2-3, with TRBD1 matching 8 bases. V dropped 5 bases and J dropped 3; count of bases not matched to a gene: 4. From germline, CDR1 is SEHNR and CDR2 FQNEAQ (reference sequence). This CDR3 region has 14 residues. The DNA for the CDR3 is TGTGCCAGCAGCCCAGGGGGCGCGACAGATACGCAGTATTTT. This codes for CASSPGGATDTQYF.

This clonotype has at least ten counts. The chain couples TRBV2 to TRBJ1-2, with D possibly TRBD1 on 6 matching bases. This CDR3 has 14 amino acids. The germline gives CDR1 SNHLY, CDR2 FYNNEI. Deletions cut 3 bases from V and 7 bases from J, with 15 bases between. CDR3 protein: CASSDGQNRSGYTF. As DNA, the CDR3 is TGTGCCAGCAGTGATGGACAGAATAGGAGTGGCTACACCTTC.